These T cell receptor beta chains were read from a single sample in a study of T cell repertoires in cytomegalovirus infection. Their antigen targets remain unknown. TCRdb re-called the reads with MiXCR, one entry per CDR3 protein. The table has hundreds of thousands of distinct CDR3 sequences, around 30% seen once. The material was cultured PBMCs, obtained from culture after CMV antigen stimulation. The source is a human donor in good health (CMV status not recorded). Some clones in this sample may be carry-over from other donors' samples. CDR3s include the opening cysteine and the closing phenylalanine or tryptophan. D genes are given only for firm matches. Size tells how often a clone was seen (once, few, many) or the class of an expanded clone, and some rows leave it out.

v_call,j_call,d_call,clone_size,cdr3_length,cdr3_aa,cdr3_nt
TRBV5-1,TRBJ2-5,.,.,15,CASSLEGASQETQYF,TGCGCCAGCAGCTTGGAAGGGGCAAGCCAAGAGACCCAGTACTTC
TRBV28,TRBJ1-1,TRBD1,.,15,CASSQTGTGSTEAFF,TGTGCCAGCAGTCAAACCGGGACAGGGAGCACTGAAGCTTTCTTT
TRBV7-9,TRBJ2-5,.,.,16,CASSLGRVSYQETQYF,TGTGCCAGCAGCTTAGGTCGGGTCAGCTACCAAGAGACCCAGTACTTC
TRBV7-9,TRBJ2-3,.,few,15,CASSLGSTDTDTQYF,TGTGCCAGCAGCTTAGGTTCAACGGACACAGATACGCAGTATTTT
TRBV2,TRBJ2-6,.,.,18,CASTSQGLGRSGANVLTF,TGTGCCAGCACCTCCCAGGGGTTAGGCCGTTCTGGGGCCAACGTCCTGACTTTC
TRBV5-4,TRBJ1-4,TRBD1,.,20,CASSSASPGTGGATNEKLFF,TGTGCCAGCAGCTCGGCCTCGCCCGGGACAGGGGGCGCAACTAATGAAAAACTGTTTTTT
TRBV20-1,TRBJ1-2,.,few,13,CSASDPGPGGYTF,TGCAGTGCTAGTGACCCAGGGCCGGGGGGCTACACCTTC
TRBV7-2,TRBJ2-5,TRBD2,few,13,CASSMREFKSLDF,TGTGCCAGCAGCATGCGGGAGTTCAAGAGTCTAGACTTC
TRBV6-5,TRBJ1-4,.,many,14,CASSYRATNEKLFF,TGTGCCAGCAGCTACCGGGCAACTAATGAAAAACTGTTTTTT
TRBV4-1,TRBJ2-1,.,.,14,CASSSRELYNEQFF,TGCGCCTCCTCAAGCAGAGAACTTTACAATGAGCAGTTCTTC
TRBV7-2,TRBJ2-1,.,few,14,CASSLAVGNNEQFF,TGTGCCAGCAGCTTAGCAGTAGGCAACAATGAGCAGTTCTTC
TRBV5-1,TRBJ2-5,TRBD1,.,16,CASSEQGAMPQETQYF,TGCGCCAGCAGCGAACAGGGGGCTATGCCCCAAGAGACCCAGTACTTC
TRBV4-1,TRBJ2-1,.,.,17,CASSQAVNDAAYNEQFF,TGCGCCAGCAGCCAAGCGGTCAACGACGCGGCCTACAATGAGCAGTTCTTC